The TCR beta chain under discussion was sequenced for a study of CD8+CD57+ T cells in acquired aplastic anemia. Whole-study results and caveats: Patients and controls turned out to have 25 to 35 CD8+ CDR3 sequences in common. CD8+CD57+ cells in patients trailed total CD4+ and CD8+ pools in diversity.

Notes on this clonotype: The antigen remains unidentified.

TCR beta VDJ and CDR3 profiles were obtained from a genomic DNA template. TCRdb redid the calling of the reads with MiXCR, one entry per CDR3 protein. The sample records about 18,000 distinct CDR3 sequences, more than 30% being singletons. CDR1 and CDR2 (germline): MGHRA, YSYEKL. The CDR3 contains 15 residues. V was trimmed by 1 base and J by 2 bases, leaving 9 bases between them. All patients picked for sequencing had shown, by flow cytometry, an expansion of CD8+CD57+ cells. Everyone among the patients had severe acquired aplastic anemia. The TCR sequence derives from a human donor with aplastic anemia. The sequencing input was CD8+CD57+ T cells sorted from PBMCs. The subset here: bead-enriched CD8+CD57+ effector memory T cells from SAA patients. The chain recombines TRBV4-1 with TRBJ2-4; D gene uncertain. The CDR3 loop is CASSQVWGSKNIQYF. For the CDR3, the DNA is TGCGCCAGCAGCCAAGTATGGGGTTCCAAAAACATTCAGTACTTC.